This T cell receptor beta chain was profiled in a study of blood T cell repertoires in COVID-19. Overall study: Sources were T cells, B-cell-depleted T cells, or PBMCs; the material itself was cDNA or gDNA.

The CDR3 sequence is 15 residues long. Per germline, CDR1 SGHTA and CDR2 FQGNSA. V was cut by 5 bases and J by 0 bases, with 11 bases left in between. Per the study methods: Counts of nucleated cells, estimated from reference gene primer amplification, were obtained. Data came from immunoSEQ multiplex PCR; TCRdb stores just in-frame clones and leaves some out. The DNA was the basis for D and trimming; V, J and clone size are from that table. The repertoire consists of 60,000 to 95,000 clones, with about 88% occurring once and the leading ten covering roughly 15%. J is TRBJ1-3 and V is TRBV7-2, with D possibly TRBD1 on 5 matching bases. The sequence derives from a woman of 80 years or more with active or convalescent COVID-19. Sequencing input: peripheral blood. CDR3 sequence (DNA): TGTGCCAGCAGCAATCGACAGAACTCTGGAAACACCATATATTTT. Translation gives CASSNRQNSGNTIYF.